The TCR beta chain under discussion was sequenced for a study of shared clonotypes between healthy human individuals. Profiled with immunoSEQ multiplex PCR; TCRdb holds only in-frame clones, not every one. Among some 2,100,000 clones listed, 85% to 95% were seen once. In germline, CDR1 is MGHRA, CDR2 YSYEKL. This CDR3 is built from 14 residues. V gave up 3 bases and J gave up 7 bases; unmatched junction bases: 7. Positive CCR7 selection of CD45RO-negative cells yielded the naive CD8 cells, and terminally differentiated effector memory CD45RA+ cells were excluded. Healthy HIV-negative adults without recent acute infections or vaccinations served as donors.

This chain connects TRBV4-1 to TRBJ2-7; TRBD1 agrees at 9 bases. The receptor's source is a man aged 18 to 29 in good health. Some clones in this sample may be carry-over from other donors' samples. The sequencing input was naive CD8+ T cells from PBMCs. The CDR3, as DNA: TGCGCCAGCAGCCATTCTGGACAGGGGATTGAGCAGTACTTC. It translates to CASSHSGQGIEQYF.